The TCR beta chain described here comes from a study of blood T cell repertoires in COVID-19. Germline lookup yields CDR1 SGDLS and CDR2 YYNGEE. The CDR3 has 15 amino acids. Between the trimmed V and J ends, which lost 0 bases and 2 bases, there was a span of 11 bases. TCRdb's table, derived via immunoSEQ multiplex PCR, lists solely in-frame clones and lacks some. Altogether about 270,000 clones are present, roughly nine tenths being singletons, with the ten largest covering over 2%. Sequenced input: PBMCs or T cells enriched from blood (not recorded which). The sequence came from a woman aged 18-30 years who had recovered from COVID-19. The genes are TRBV9 and TRBJ1-2; the D gene is possibly TRBD1 (6 bases). CDR3 in amino acids: CASSVGPGANYGYTF. DNA of the CDR3: TGTGCCAGCAGCGTAGGCCCAGGGGCAAACTATGGCTACACCTTC.